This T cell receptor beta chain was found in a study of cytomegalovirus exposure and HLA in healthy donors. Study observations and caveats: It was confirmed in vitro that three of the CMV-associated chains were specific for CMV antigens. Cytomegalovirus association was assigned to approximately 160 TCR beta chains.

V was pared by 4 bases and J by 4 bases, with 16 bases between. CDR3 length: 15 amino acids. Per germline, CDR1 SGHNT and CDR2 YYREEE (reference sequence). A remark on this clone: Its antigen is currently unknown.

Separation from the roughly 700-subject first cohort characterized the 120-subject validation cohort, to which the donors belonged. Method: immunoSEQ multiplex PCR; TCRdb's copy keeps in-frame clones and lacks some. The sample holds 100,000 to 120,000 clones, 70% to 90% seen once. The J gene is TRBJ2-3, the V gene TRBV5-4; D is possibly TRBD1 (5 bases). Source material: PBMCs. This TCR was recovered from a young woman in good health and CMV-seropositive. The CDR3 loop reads CASSPADRNSDTQYF. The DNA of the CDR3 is TGTGCCAGCAGCCCCGCTGACAGAAATTCAGATACGCAGTATTTT.